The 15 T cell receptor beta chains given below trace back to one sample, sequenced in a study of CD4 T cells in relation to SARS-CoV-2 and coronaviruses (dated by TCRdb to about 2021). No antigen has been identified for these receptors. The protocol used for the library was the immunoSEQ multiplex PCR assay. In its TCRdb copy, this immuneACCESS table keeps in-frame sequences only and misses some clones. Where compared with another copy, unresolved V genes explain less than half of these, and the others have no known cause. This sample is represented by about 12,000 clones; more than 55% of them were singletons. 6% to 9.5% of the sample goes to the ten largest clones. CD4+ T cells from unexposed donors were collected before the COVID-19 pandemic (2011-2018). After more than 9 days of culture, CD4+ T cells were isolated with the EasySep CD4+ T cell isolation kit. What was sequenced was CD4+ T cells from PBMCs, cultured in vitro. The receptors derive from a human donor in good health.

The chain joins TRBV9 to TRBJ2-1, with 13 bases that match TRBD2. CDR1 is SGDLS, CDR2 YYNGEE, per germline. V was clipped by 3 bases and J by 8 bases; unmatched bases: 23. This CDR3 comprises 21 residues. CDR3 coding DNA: TGTGCCAGCAGCGCAAGGACTACGTTTTTCATTACTAGCGGGAGGGCCCATGAGCAGTTCTTC. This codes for CASSARTTFFITSGRAHEQFF.

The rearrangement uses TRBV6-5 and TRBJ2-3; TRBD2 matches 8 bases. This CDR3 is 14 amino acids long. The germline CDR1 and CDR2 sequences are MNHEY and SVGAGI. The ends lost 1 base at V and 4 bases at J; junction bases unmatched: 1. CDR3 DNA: TGTGCCAGCAGTTACTGGCGGGAGGCAGATACGCAGTATTTT. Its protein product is CASSYWREADTQYF.

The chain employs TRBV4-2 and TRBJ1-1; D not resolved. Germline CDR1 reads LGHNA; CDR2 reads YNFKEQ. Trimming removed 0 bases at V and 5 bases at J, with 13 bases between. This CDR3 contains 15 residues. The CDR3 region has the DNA TGTGCCAGCAGCCAAGATGGAGGAGGTGGGACTGAAGCTTTCTTT. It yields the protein CASSQDGGGGTEAFF.

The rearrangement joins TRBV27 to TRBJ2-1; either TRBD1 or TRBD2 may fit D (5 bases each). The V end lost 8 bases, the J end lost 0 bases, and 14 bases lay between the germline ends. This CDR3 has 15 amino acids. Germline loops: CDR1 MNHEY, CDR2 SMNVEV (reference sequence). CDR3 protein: CASGGAQSSYNEQFF. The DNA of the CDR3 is TGTGCCAGCGGGGGAGCCCAGAGCTCCTACAATGAGCAGTTCTTC.

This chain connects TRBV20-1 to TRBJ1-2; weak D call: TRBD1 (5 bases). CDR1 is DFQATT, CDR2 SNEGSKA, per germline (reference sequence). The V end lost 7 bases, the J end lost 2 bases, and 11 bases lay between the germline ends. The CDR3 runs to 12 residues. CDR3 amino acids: CSGGDRNYGYTF. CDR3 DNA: TGCAGTGGTGGTGACAGAAACTATGGCTACACCTTC.

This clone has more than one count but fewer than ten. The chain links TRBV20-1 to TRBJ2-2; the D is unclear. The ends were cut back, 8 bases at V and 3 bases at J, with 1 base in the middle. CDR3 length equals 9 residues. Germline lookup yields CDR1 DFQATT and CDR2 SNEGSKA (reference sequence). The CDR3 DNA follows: TGCAGTTACACCGGGGAGCTGTTTTTT. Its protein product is CSYTGELFF.

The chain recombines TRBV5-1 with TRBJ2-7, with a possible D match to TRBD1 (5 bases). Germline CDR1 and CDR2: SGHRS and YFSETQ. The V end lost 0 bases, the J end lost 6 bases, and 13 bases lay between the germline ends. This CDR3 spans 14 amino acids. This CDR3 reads CASSLARAGGEQYF. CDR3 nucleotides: TGCGCCAGCAGCTTGGCCAGGGCTGGCGGCGAGCAGTACTTC.

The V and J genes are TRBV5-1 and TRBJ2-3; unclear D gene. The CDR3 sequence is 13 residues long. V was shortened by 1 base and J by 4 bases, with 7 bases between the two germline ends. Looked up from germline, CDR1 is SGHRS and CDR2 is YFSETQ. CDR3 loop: CASSLLAPDTQYF. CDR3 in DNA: TGCGCCAGCAGCTTGCTCGCTCCAGATACGCAGTATTTT.

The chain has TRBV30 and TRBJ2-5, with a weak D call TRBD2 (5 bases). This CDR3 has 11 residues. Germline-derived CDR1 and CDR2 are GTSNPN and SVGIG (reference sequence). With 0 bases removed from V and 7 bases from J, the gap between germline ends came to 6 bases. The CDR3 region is CAWSVGGTQYF. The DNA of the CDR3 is TGTGCCTGGAGTGTAGGAGGGACCCAGTACTTC.

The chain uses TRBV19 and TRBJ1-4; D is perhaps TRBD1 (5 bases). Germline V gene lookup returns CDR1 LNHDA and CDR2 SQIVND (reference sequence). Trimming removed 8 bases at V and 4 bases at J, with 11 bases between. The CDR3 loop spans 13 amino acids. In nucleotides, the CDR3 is TGTGCCAGTGCGAGACAGCTTAATGAAAAACTGTTTTTT. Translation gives CASARQLNEKLFF.

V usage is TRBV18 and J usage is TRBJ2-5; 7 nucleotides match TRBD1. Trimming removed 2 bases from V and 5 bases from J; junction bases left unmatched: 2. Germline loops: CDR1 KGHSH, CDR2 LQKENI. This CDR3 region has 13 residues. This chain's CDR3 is CASSPTGVETQYF. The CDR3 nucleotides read TGTGCCAGCTCACCAACAGGGGTGGAGACCCAGTACTTC.

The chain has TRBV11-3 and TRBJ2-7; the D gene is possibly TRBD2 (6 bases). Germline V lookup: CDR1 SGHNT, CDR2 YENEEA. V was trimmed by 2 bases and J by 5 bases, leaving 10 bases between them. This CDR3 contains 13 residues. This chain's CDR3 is CASSLPGSHEQYF. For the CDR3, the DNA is TGTGCCAGCAGCTTACCCGGGAGTCACGAGCAGTACTTC.

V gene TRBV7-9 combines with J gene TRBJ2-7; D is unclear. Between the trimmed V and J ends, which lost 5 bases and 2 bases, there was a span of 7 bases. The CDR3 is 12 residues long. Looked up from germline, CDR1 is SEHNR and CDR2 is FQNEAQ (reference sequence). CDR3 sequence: CASSPVTYEQYF. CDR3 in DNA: TGTGCCAGCAGCCCCGTGACCTACGAGCAGTACTTC.

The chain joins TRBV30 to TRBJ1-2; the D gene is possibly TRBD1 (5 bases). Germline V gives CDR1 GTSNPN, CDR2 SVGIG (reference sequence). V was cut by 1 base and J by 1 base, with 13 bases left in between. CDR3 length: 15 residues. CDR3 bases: TGTGCCTGGAGTGGCACAGGTAGAGATAACTATGGCTACACCTTC. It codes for CAWSGTGRDNYGYTF.

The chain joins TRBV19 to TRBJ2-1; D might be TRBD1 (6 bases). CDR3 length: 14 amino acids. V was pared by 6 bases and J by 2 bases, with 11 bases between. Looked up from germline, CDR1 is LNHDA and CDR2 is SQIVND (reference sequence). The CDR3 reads CASSPQGTYNEQFF. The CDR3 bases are TGTGCCAGTAGCCCACAGGGAACCTACAATGAGCAGTTCTTC.